One T cell receptor beta chain is described in this entry. Its antigen remains unknown. This entry belongs to a study of T cell responses to AZD1222 COVID-19 vaccine. General observations from the study: Spike-spanning, vaccine-associated CD4 TCRs were dominant at 160-218 and 743-854. Baseline seropositivity characterized only a handful of AZD1222 recipients. Sampled repertoires all dated from after the peak T cell response. After two AZD1222 doses, spike-specific TCR breadth and depth rose versus day 0.

J was trimmed by 7 bases and V by 7 bases; bases with no gene match: 8. This CDR3 region has 14 residues. Germline-derived CDR1 and CDR2 are LNHDA and SQIVND (reference sequence). The method was immunoSEQ multiplex PCR; TCRdb's version includes in-frame clones alone and lacks a portion of them. The sample has about 110,000 clones; about 90% are singletons. J is TRBJ2-7 and V is TRBV19, with 12 bases identical to TRBD1. The clonotype comes from an adult in good health. Material: peripheral blood, obtained on day 0 of AZD1222 vaccination. The CDR3 region is CASTPGTGGLEQYF. The CDR3, as DNA: TGTGCCAGTACTCCCGGGACAGGGGGCTTAGAGCAGTACTTC.